This entry concerns a single T cell receptor beta chain. Antigen: not known. The data stem from a study of cytomegalovirus exposure and HLA in healthy donors. The CDR3 has 14 amino acids. The PCR was carried out with 60 Vbeta primers and 13 Jbeta primers. Only in-frame clones appear in the TCRdb table, and some are missing; sequencing was by immunoSEQ multiplex PCR. The data show roughly 120,000 clones, about 81% seen once. The study, taken as a whole, reports: Diagnosis of cytomegalovirus status made by the classifier reportedly showed high specificity and sensitivity. A later analysis linked a missense DCLRE1C variant to TCR beta V- and J-gene trimming.

The chain is built from TRBV21-1 and TRBJ2-1; the DNA was not used to check the table's D call, TRBD1. TRBV21-1 is a listed pseudogene. The TCR sequence derives from a woman in her thirties in good health and CMV-seronegative. Sequenced material: PBMCs. CDR3 residues: CASSKDGQGHEQFF. The DNA for the CDR3 is TGTGCCAGCAGCAAAGACGGGCAGGGCCATGAGCAGTTCTTC.